Listed here are 6 T cell receptor beta chains from one sample, sequenced in a study of OX40 agonist ivuxolimab in advanced cancers. TCRdb keeps only in-frame clones here, not all; method: immunoSEQ multiplex PCR. The sample shows some 15,000 clones, almost 80% of them seen only once. Sequencing was performed on CD4+ or CD8+ T cells sorted from blood, taken in a trial of the OX40 agonist ivuxolimab. Every receptor here comes from an adult with an advanced solid tumor such as melanoma, head and neck, liver or kidney cancer.

The genes are TRBV7-6 and TRBJ2-7, with TRBD2 matching 9 bases. The CDR3 extends over 16 amino acids. The germline CDR1 and CDR2 sequences are SGHVS and FNYEAQ. V lost 3 bases to trimming and J lost 0 bases; unmatched junction nucleotides: 6. The CDR3 sequence: CASSFSGSHNSYEQYF. The CDR3 DNA is TGTGCCAGCAGCTTTAGCGGGAGTCATAACTCCTACGAGCAGTACTTC. Full variable domain (outside the CDR3, taken from reference TRBV7-6 and TRBJ2-7): GAGVSQSPRYKVTKRGQDVALRCDPISGHVSLYWYRQALGQGPEFLTYFNYEAQQDKSGLPNDRFSAERPEGSISTLTIQRTEQRDSAMYRCASSFSGSHNSYEQYFGPGTRLTVT.

Remarks on this clone: One junction end disagrees with the germline gene, perhaps due to a read error. Other DNA variants within this sample encode the same CDR3. V and J are TRBV7-3 and TRBJ2-1; D is ambiguous. This CDR3 region has 15 residues. The V gene's germline CDR1 is SGHTA and CDR2 FQGTGA. This CDR3 reads CASSLIDSLPDEQFF. CDR3 bases: TGTGCCAGCAGTTTAATAGACTCGCTTCCCGATGAGCAGTTCTTC.

This chain uses TRBV7-9 with TRBJ2-1; D is unclear. The V end was cut by 1 base, the J end by 10 bases, with 11 bases between. CDR3 length: 13 residues. Germline CDR1 reads SEHNR; CDR2 reads FQNEAQ (reference sequence). The CDR3 reads CASSLEGRREQFF. DNA of the CDR3: TGTGCCAGCAGCTTAGAGGGCCGGCGGGAGCAGTTCTTC.

The chain joins TRBV27 to TRBJ2-6; D gene unclear. CDR3 length: 18 residues. The V gene lost 0 bases and the J gene lost 3 bases, with 15 bases spanning the gap. Per the germline V gene, CDR1 is MNHEY and CDR2 is SMNVEV (reference sequence). Here the CDR3 reads CASSLSWLGQVGANVLTF. CDR3 bases: TGTGCCAGCAGTTTATCTTGGCTCGGCCAGGTTGGGGCCAACGTCCTGACTTTC.

The chain carries TRBV28 and TRBJ2-7; 12 bases agree with TRBD2. Germline values: CDR1 MDHEN, CDR2 SYDVKM. The CDR3 spans 17 residues. J was trimmed by 4 bases and V by 4 bases; bases with no gene match: 11. This CDR3 reads CASSYPRLAGGRYEQYF. The CDR3 nucleotides read TGTGCCAGCAGTTATCCCCGGCTAGCGGGAGGGAGGTACGAGCAGTACTTC.

This clone is classed as medium-sized. The V call is TRBV6-5, the J call TRBJ1-1; TRBD1 might be the D (6 bases). The V gene lost 5 bases and the J gene lost 4 bases, with 11 bases spanning the gap. CDR3 length: 13 residues. The germline V gene encodes CDR1 MNHEY and CDR2 SVGAGI. The CDR3 spells CASSALQGTEAFF. The CDR3 region has the DNA TGTGCCAGCAGTGCCCTACAGGGCACTGAAGCTTTCTTT.